This T cell receptor beta chain was sequenced in a study of T cells in Graves' hyperthyroidism and ophthalmopathy (dated by TCRdb to the late 2010s). For the study in its entirety: Peripheral blood was collected at initial diagnosis, before any treatment. A discovery cohort of about a hundred patients, about 44 with Graves' ophthalmopathy and more than 55 with stable Graves' hyperthyroidism, was used to find distinguishing TCR V-J signatures. An independent validation cohort of about 20 hyperthyroidism patients and about 16 patients who later progressed to ophthalmopathy tested prospective prediction of ophthalmopathy. The roughly 94 discovery patients were randomly split 7:3 into training and test sets. In roughly six Graves' hyperthyroidism patients, the study also compared T-cell repertoires from thyroid tissue with T-cell repertoires from blood. Once sampling was done, hyperthyroidism patients were given methimazole at a starting dose of 30 mg daily, whereas ophthalmopathy patients were given high-dose intravenous methylprednisolone. The paper reports TCR Vbeta CDR3 sequencing of over 120 peripheral blood samples: fewer than 50 ophthalmopathy, under 85 hyperthyroidism and around 17 progressor patients. General findings and caveats noted by the study authors: Blood samples also contained most of the expanded thyroid clonotypes (frequency above 0.001), which suggests that blood repertoires may reflect thyroid immune responses. During validation, the model predicted progression to ophthalmopathy a median of approximately 7 months ahead of onset, with around 71% sensitivity and around 73% specificity. Sample size was not statistically predetermined, and blinding of investigators to group allocation was not performed. A model built on a 13 V-J signature distinguished ophthalmopathy from stable hyperthyroidism, reaching 87.88% sensitivity and under 84% specificity in cross-validation and 80%/75% in testing.

Including the terminal cysteine and phenylalanine, the CDR3 comprises 14 residues. Just CDR3 DNA is preserved here, 42 bases in frame from base 1. Per the germline V gene, SGHRS is the CDR1 and YFSETQ is the CDR2. The V and J ends are trimmed by 2 bases and 2 bases, leaving 11 bases between them. This clonotype was found a few times. The target of this receptor is not known. Within one base of it there is no much larger clone, and no base qualities were kept. Stable Graves' hyperthyroidism was defined as no progression to ophthalmopathy during 18 months of follow-up. Hyperthyroidism patients were newly diagnosed, had a disease duration of under 2 months, and were aged 18 to 65 years. Patients with uncontrolled infections, other autoimmune diseases, pregnancy or lactation were excluded. Diagnoses were based on clinical symptoms, serum thyroxine and TRAb, thyroid ultrasound and orbital computed tomography. Ficoll-Paque density gradient centrifugation was used to isolate PBMCs from about 10 ml of fresh peripheral blood. Total RNA was extracted using Trizol reagent, and RNA quality was assessed on an Agilent 2100 Bioanalyzer.

TCR beta CDR3 regions were amplified from RNA transcripts. For the first round of RT-PCR on the TCR CDR3, the HTBI primer set was used together with the Qiagen OneStep RT-PCR kit. Libraries were constructed in a second round of multiplex PCR, after which size selection and purification were performed. Sequencing of the libraries was done on an Illumina HiSeq2000 using paired-end 100 bp reads. The original pipeline was this. SOAPnuke was used to process the raw data, removing reads that contained adapters or uncalled bases, had a mean Phred below 15, or lacked an exact match to the constant primer or identifier. COPE v1.2.5 was used to merge high-quality paired reads, and clonotypes were defined as unique nucleotide sequences. MiTCR v1.1 was used to align clonotypes to the IMGT TRBV, TRBD and TRBJ reference segments. The analysis was restricted to V-J combinations with a frequency above 0.0001, which together covered 99.2% of the repertoires. The TCS score was defined as the ratio of F50 (clonal expansion) to E x V (chaos), calculated using BLOSUM62-based TCRdist between CDR3 peptides within each V-J. Welch's t-statistics and random forest reduced fewer than 600 V-J features to 10 to 15, which were used in a naive Bayes classifier (R e1071). TCRdb passed the public sequencing reads through fastp at Q25 and MiXCR, retaining productive beta sequences. Every CDR3 protein is listed once, alongside the most common genes and DNA of its rows. TCRdb assigned the V and J calls; the authors' analysis was not used. The sample has approximately 520,000 distinct CDR3 sequences on record, 20% of them singletons. The ten top clones hold around a quarter of the sample.

Recombination linked TRBV5-1 to TRBJ2-7; the D region possibly corresponds to TRBD1 (6 bases align). This TCR was recovered from a man in his late teens or twenties with Graves' hyperthyroidism. Material: blood. The CDR3 protein: CASSFGDKAYEQYF. The sequenced DNA: TGCGCCAGCAGCTTCGGGGACAAAGCCTACGAGCAGTACTTC.